Listed here is a single T cell receptor beta chain. A read error may be the cause here, since a much bigger clone is one base away. TCRdb called the RT-PCR reads again in MiXCR, with one record for every CDR3 protein. The sample gives about 680,000 distinct CDR3 sequences, 14% of which show up once; roughly 3.9% is in the top ten. CDR1 and CDR2 (germline): SGDLS, YYNGEE. V gave up 3 bases and J gave up 3 bases; unmatched junction bases: 2. The CDR3 runs to 14 residues. This chain links TRBV9 with TRBJ1-5, with 8 bases fitting TRBD1. Sequences were obtained from memory CD4+ T cells from blood. This TCR was sampled from a female donor in good health, serving as a healthy control. The CDR3 nucleotides read TGTGCCAGCAGCGGGACAGGGACCAATCAGCCCCAGCATTTT. It specifies CASSGTGTNQPQHF.